These 3 T cell receptor beta chains were sequenced from one sample in a study of metastatic and nonmetastatic thyroid tumors. TCRdb recomputed clones from the PCR reads via MiXCR. The repertoire holds some 13,000 clones, with roughly 29% as singletons. Until they underwent thyroid surgery, no patient had received any treatment. Sequencing input: tumor tissue. Every receptor here comes from a female donor with papillary thyroid cancer or a benign thyroid nodule (not recorded which). Some clones in this sample may be carry-over from other donors' samples.

The sample holds many counts of this clone. The V and J genes are TRBV6-6 and TRBJ1-5; D is possibly TRBD1 (5 bases). The CDR3 contains 17 residues. V lost 2 bases to trimming and J lost 0 bases, with 14 bases between them. The germline CDR1 and CDR2 sequences are MNHNY and SVGAGI (reference sequence). The CDR3 bases are TGTGCCAGCAGTTACAATCGTCCCAGGGCTAGCAATCAGCCCCAGCATTTT. Amino acids: CASSYNRPRASNQPQHF.

This clone appeared many times. A read error may produce the germline difference seen at one junction end. The chain combines TRBV30 with TRBJ1-1; 8 bases agree with TRBD1. In germline, CDR1 is GTSNPN, CDR2 SVGIG (reference sequence). The CDR3 loop spans 13 amino acids. The CDR3 here is CACLRQGITGAFF. CDR3 sequence (DNA): TGTGCCTGTCTTAGACAGGGGATAACTGGAGCTTTCTTT.

The CDR3 sequence is CASSSLPSTGGEQYF. The CDR3 DNA is TGTGCCAGTAGTTCACTGCCCTCAACAGGGGGAGAGCAGTACTTC. The chain combines TRBV19 with TRBJ2-7; 8 nucleotides match TRBD1. This CDR3 has 15 residues. Germline assignment: CDR1 LNHDA and CDR2 SQIVND (reference sequence). J gave up 7 bases and V 5 bases, and 13 bases lay outside the gene matches.